These 3 T cell receptor beta chains originate from one sample sequenced in a study of blood T cells in healthy people across ages. A second about 6 to 12 cycle PCR used barcoded and J-beta primers. Each CDR3 protein is one row after TCRdb ran MiXCR on the 5' RACE reads. Here the sample spans some 1,000,000 distinct CDR3 sequences, roughly 24% being singletons. This sample was shared with a second study, whose subject was T cells of mothers and their children.

The sequenced material came from blood. Receptors were obtained from a girl aged 2 to 9 in good health.

The sample holds a few counts of this clonotype. The chain is built from TRBV4-3 and TRBJ2-3; D unclear. V lost 0 bases to trimming and J lost 10 bases, with 20 bases between them. The CDR3 has 16 residues. Looked up from germline, CDR1 is LGHNA and CDR2 is YSLEER. The CDR3: CASSQEWAPMGRAQYF. CDR3 coding DNA: TGCGCCAGCAGCCAAGAATGGGCTCCTATGGGCCGGGCGCAGTATTTT.

In this sample, this clonotype turned up a few times. This chain uses TRBV28 with TRBJ2-5; D is undetermined. The V end was cut by 5 bases, the J end by 0 bases, with 7 bases between. CDR1 is MDHEN and CDR2 is SYDVKM in the germline V gene. The CDR3 spans 13 residues. The CDR3 coding sequence is TGTGCCAGCAGTATACGAAACCAAGAGACCCAGTACTTC. This codes for CASSIRNQETQYF.

The gene calls are TRBV6-5 and TRBJ2-7, with D unresolved. Trimming left V 3 bases short and J 3 bases short, with 9 bases between. The CDR3 contains 13 residues. CDR1 is MNHEY and CDR2 is SVGAGI in the germline V gene. The CDR3 here is CASSYDWGYEQYF. CDR3 nucleotides: TGTGCCAGCAGTTATGATTGGGGCTACGAGCAGTACTTC.